Listed here are 8 T cell receptor beta chains from one sample, sequenced in a study of cytomegalovirus exposure and HLA in healthy donors (dated by TCRdb to about 2017). Library preparation employed the immunoSEQ multiplex PCR assay. The multiplex PCR relied on a mix of 60 forward primers for TCR Vbeta segments and 13 reverse primers for TCR Jbeta segments. TCRdb mirrors the immuneACCESS table, restricted to in-frame sequences. Some clones are absent from its copies; in checked studies, under half trace to an unresolved V gene, and the reason for the others is unknown. The sample table contains about 160,000 clones; only one count was recorded for approximately 81% of them. The ten largest clones represent 0.35% to 0.45% of the sample. The sample taken for sequencing was PBMCs. All receptors derive from a boy aged 2-9 years in good health and CMV-seronegative.

The chain recombines TRBV5-4 with TRBJ2-3; 11 nucleotides match TRBD1. Germline CDR1 is SGHNT and CDR2 is YYREEE (reference sequence). Unmatched junction bases numbered 6, after V lost 4 bases and J lost 5 bases. This CDR3 is 15 amino acids long. CDR3 DNA sequence: TGTGCCAGCAGCCTGGACAGGGGGCAGGTAGATACGCAGTATTTT. Protein: CASSLDRGQVDTQYF.

The chain combines TRBV5-1 with TRBJ2-2, with 9 bases aligning to TRBD2. V trimming: 0 bases; J trimming: 1 base; junction bases outside the gene matches: 1. Germline CDR1 and CDR2: SGHRS and YFSETQ. This CDR3 contains 16 residues. Written as DNA, the CDR3 is TGCGCCAGCAGCTTGGAACTAGCGGGGAACACCGGGGAGCTGTTTTTT. It codes for CASSLELAGNTGELFF.

This clone was observed a few times. The V call is TRBV6-1, the J call TRBJ2-7, with TRBD1 identical over 7 bases. Germline loops: CDR1 MNHNS, CDR2 SASEGT. This CDR3 contains 16 residues. With 2 bases clipped from V and 2 bases from J, the junction kept 9 bases outside the gene matches. This chain's CDR3 is CASSESRGQGAYEQYF. The CDR3 bases are TGTGCCAGCAGTGAAAGTCGAGGCCAGGGGGCCTACGAGCAGTACTTC.

CDR3 region: CASNRRGGGPLSPQHF. In nucleotides, the CDR3 is TGTGCCAGCAACCGAAGGGGCGGGGGGCCTTTATCTCCCCAGCATTTT. The chain has TRBV5-8 and TRBJ1-5, with a weak D call TRBD1 (6 bases). Germline CDR1 SGHTS, CDR2 YDEGEE. The CDR3 is 16 residues long. V lost 6 bases and J 10 bases, leaving 26 bases between the germline ends.

V and J are TRBV7-6 and TRBJ2-7; D possibly corresponds to TRBD1 (5 bases). Trimming cost V 5 bases and J 2 bases, with 10 bases left between them. Germline values: CDR1 SGHVS, CDR2 FNYEAQ. The CDR3 consists of 13 residues. The CDR3 region has the DNA TGTGCCAGCAGCCCCATGGGGCCCTACGAGCAGTACTTC. Residues: CASSPMGPYEQYF.

The chain uses TRBV10-3 and TRBJ1-2; 7 bases line up with TRBD1. V lost 6 bases to trimming and J lost 0 bases; unmatched junction nucleotides: 4. Germline V gene lookup returns CDR1 ENHRY and CDR2 SYGVKD. This CDR3 contains 14 residues. CDR3 DNA sequence: TGTGCCATCAGGACAGGGTGGCCTAACTATGGCTACACCTTC. This translates into CAIRTGWPNYGYTF.

This clone was found a few times. This rearrangement joins TRBV28 to TRBJ1-1; unclear D gene. CDR1 and CDR2 from the germline V gene are MDHEN and SYDVKM. CDR3 length: 14 amino acids. With 6 bases removed from V and 4 bases from J, the gap between germline ends came to 15 bases. CDR3: CASRVSGLGTEAFF. CDR3 coding DNA: TGTGCCAGCAGGGTCAGTGGGCTGGGCACTGAAGCTTTCTTT.

This clone showed up just a few times. CDR3 DNA sequence: TGTGCCAGCAGCCCGGACAGGGAAGGACTGGGAGCTTTCTTT. It encodes CASSPDREGLGAFF. The rearrangement joins TRBV6-5 to TRBJ1-1; 8 nucleotides line up with TRBD1. The V segment lost 6 bases and the J segment 10 bases; nucleotides outside the gene matches: 13. Per germline, CDR1 MNHEY and CDR2 SVGAGI. The CDR3 spans 14 residues.